The rows below give T cell receptor beta chains drawn from one sample of a study of blood T cell repertoires in COVID-19. Libraries were prepared by immunoSEQ multiplex PCR; TCRdb keeps only in-frame clonotypes and omits some of them. Of about 130,000 clones listed, 70% to 90% are singletons. The sample was PBMCs or T cells enriched from blood (not recorded which). The receptors derive from a woman in her 50s who had recovered from COVID-19. The conserved cysteine and the conserved F or W are not part of the CDR3 here. The order of the fields is V gene, J gene, D gene, CDR3 protein. The D gene is left open where the match is weak.

V: TRBV19
J: TRBJ2-3
D: NA
CDR3: ASTQMEGDTQY

V: TRBV13
J: TRBJ2-1
D: NA
CDR3: ASSLGLAGEQF

V: TRBV11-2
J: TRBJ2-7
D: NA
CDR3: ASSLDRGVSLEQY

V: TRBV11-2
J: TRBJ2-7
D: TRBD2
CDR3: ASSLAPGGPTYEQY

V: TRBV5-1
J: TRBJ2-2
D: NA
CDR3: ATSHNTGELF

V: TRBV29-1
J: TRBJ1-2
D: NA
CDR3: SVEMQGNEDYGYT

V: TRBV9
J: TRBJ2-2
D: TRBD1
CDR3: ASSYGTDPGELF

V: TRBV13
J: TRBJ2-3
D: TRBD1
CDR3: ASSLKGAYTDTQY

V: TRBV7-2
J: TRBJ1-1
D: TRBD1
CDR3: ASRDRRMNTEAF

V: TRBV2
J: TRBJ1-6
D: NA
CDR3: ASSGDSSYNSPLH

V: TRBV7-4
J: TRBJ2-7
D: TRBD1
CDR3: ASSLADRPLTYEQY

V: TRBV29-1
J: TRBJ1-1
D: NA
CDR3: SVVAQMNTEAF

V: TRBV5-1
J: TRBJ1-4
D: NA
CDR3: ASNAGLNEKLF

V: TRBV27
J: TRBJ1-1
D: NA
CDR3: ASSLSQLKNTEAF

V: TRBV19
J: TRBJ1-2
D: NA
CDR3: ASTPGDGGAGYT

V: TRBV3-1/TRBV3-2
J: TRBJ1-1
D: TRBD1
CDR3: ASSHGTGGPYATF

V: TRBV21-1
J: TRBJ2-7
D: NA
CDR3: ASSKARVRGPSYEQY

V: TRBV9
J: TRBJ1-1
D: NA
CDR3: ASSPRGGTNTEAF

V: TRBV6-2/TRBV6-3
J: TRBJ2-5
D: NA
CDR3: ASSDLRTDQETQY

V: TRBV28
J: TRBJ1-5
D: NA
CDR3: ASGRVPYQPQH

V: TRBV30
J: TRBJ1-2
D: TRBD1
CDR3: AWRYLQGAFGYT

V: TRBV2
J: TRBJ2-5
D: NA
CDR3: ASSEGWRGPVGETQY

V: TRBV7-9
J: TRBJ2-2
D: NA
CDR3: ASSSRRGDTGELF

V: TRBV30
J: TRBJ1-6
D: TRBD1
CDR3: AWGTGANWGSPLH

V: TRBV18
J: TRBJ1-3
D: NA
CDR3: ASSPSQESGNTIY

V: TRBV5-4
J: TRBJ2-2
D: TRBD2
CDR3: ASSLWSLRGGNGELF

V: TRBV30
J: TRBJ1-2
D: NA
CDR3: AWSGKGDYGYT

V: TRBV3-1/TRBV3-2
J: TRBJ1-2
D: NA
CDR3: ASSQVPENYGYT

V: TRBV6-5
J: TRBJ2-2
D: NA
CDR3: ASSYSDTITGELF

V: TRBV7-9
J: TRBJ2-2
D: NA
CDR3: ASSLWDGRTGPTGELF

V: TRBV10-3
J: TRBJ2-3
D: TRBD2
CDR3: AISIAGRSNTQY

V: TRBV6-2/TRBV6-3
J: TRBJ2-5
D: NA
CDR3: ASSWSSSQQTQY

V: TRBV4-2
J: TRBJ1-1
D: NA
CDR3: ASSQDRRTEAF

V: TRBV25-1
J: TRBJ2-7
D: NA
CDR3: ASSEGVHEQY

V: TRBV6-5
J: TRBJ1-2
D: NA
CDR3: ASRPGGATYGYT

V: TRBV9
J: TRBJ2-2
D: TRBD1
CDR3: ASSGDRGTTGELF

V: TRBV7-8
J: TRBJ1-1
D: NA
CDR3: ASSVRQNTEAF

V: TRBV5-4
J: TRBJ1-2
D: NA
CDR3: ASSLAGPNYGYT

V: TRBV10-3
J: TRBJ2-7
D: NA
CDR3: AISGSARGVSYEQY

V: TRBV7-3
J: TRBJ2-2
D: TRBD1
CDR3: ASSFVPGGISTGELF

V: TRBV9
J: TRBJ2-2
D: TRBD2
CDR3: ASSDGLAGNTGELF

V: TRBV10-1
J: TRBJ1-5
D: NA
CDR3: ASSELGANQPQH